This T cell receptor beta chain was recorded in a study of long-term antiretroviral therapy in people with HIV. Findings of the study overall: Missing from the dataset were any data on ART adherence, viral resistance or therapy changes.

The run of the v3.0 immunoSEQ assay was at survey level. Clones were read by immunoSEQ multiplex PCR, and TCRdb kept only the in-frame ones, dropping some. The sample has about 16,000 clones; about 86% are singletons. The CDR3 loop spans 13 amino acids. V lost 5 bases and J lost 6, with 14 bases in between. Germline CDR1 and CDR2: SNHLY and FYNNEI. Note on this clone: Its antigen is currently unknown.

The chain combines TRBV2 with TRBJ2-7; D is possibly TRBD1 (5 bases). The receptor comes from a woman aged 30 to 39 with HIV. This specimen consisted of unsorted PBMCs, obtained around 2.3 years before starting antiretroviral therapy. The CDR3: CASSSGPRGEQYF. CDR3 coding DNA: TGTGCCAGCAGTTCCGGACCTAGGGGCGAGCAGTACTTC.